The clone carrying this TCR beta chain was seen a few times. No antigen is known for it. CDR3 and TCR beta VDJ profiling relied on genomic DNA as the template. TCRdb re-analysed the reads in MiXCR, keeping a single row per CDR3 protein. In the table there are around 180,000 distinct CDR3 sequences, approximately 48% of which are singletons. The data were taken from a study of CD8+CD57+ T cells in acquired aplastic anemia. On the study more broadly: Sorted CD4+ and CD8+ cells yielded DNA averaging about 2.9 ug.

Study outcomes and limitations: The same twenty-nine CD8+ CDR3 sequences occurred in patients and in controls.

Patients included in sequencing had previously demonstrated CD8+CD57+ cell expansion by flow cytometry. The patients, all of them, had severe acquired aplastic anemia. Specimen: sorted CD4+, CD8+, or CD8+CD57+ T cells (not recorded which) from PBMCs. The origin of this receptor is a human donor with aplastic anemia.

The CDR3 DNA is TGCAGCGTAGGACAGCGTAACGAGCAGTACTTC. The encoded protein is CSVGQRNEQYF. The chain uses TRBV29-1 and TRBJ2-7, with D maybe TRBD1 (6 bases). The CDR3 spans 11 residues. V lost 6 bases to trimming and J lost 5 bases, with 11 bases between them. Germline CDR1 reads SQVTM; CDR2 reads ANQGSEA.